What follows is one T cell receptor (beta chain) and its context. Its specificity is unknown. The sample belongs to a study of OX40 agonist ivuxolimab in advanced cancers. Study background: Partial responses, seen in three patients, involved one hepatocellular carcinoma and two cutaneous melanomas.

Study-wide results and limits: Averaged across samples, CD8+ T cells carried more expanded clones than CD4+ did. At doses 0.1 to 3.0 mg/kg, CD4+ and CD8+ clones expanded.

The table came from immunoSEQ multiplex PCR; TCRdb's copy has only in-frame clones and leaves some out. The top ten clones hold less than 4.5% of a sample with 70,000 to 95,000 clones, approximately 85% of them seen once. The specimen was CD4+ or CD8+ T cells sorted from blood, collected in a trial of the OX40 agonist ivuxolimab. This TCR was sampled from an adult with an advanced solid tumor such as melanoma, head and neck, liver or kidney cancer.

CDR3 loop: CASSKGTAYQRRGGYTF. In nucleotides, the CDR3 is TGTGCCAGCAGCAAAGGGACGGCTTATCAACGGCGTGGGGGCTACACCTTC. The chain recombines TRBV28 with TRBJ1-2; TRBD1 is a possible D gene (5 bases). The CDR3 runs to 17 residues. V lost 6 bases and J lost 8, with 28 bases in between. Per germline, CDR1 MDHEN and CDR2 SYDVKM.